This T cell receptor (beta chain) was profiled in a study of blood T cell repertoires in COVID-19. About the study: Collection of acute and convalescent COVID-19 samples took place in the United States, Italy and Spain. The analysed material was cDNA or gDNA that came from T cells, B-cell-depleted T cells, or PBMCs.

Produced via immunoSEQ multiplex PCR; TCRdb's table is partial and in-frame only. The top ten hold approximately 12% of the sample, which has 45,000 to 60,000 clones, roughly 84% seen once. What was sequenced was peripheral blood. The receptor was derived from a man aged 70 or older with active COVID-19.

In DNA form, the CDR3 reads TGTGCCAGCAGCTTGGGGGCGGGGGGCTTGGAGACCCAGTACTTC. Translating gives CASSLGAGGLETQYF. The chain employs TRBV5-4 and TRBJ2-5; 8 bases map to TRBD2. The V segment lost 0 bases and the J segment 5 bases; nucleotides outside the gene matches: 6. CDR3 length: 15 residues. The germline CDR1 and CDR2 sequences are SGHNT and YYREEE (reference sequence).